Listed here are 26 T cell receptor beta chains from one sample, sequenced in a study of T-cell memory formation after mild COVID-19. TCRdb called the 5' RACE reads again in MiXCR, with one record for every CDR3 protein. The sample has 400,000 to 500,000 distinct CDR3 sequences, about 20% seen once. Material: PBMCs or a T cell subset sorted from them (not recorded which). These receptors all stem from a man in his late teens or twenties who had mild COVID-19 (a few samples of this study predate the infection). Cell type and time point are not known.

This clonotype appeared many times. The rearrangement links TRBV3-1 to TRBJ1-2; no clear D. This CDR3 has 14 residues. Per the germline V gene, CDR1 is LGHDT and CDR2 is YNNKEL (reference sequence). Trimming pared 1 base from V and 2 bases from J, leaving 8 bases between. The CDR3 bases are TGTGCCAGCAGCCAAGGTTCCGGGAACTATGGCTACACCTTC. Its translation: CASSQGSGNYGYTF.

This sequence joins TRBV7-2 and TRBJ1-6; possible D gene TRBD1, 5 bases. The germline CDR1 and CDR2 sequences are SGHTA and FQGNSA. CDR3 length: 19 amino acids. Trimming removed 5 bases at V and 9 bases at J, with 29 bases between. CDR3: CASSVMGGLALRPASPLHF. For the CDR3, the DNA is TGTGCCAGCAGCGTTATGGGGGGATTAGCCTTAAGGCCTGCTTCACCCCTCCACTTT. The variable domain in full, with the rest retrieved from reference TRBV7-2 and TRBJ1-6, is GAGVSQSPSNKVTEKGKDVELRCDPISGHTALYWYRQSLGQGLEFLIYFQGNSAPDKSGLPSDRFSAERTGGSVSTLTIQRTQQEDSAVYLCASSVMGGLALRPASPLHFGNGTRLTVT.

The genes are TRBV15 and TRBJ2-5; D unclear. V was clipped by 0 bases and J by 1 base, with 18 bases between them. From germline, CDR1 is LNHNV and CDR2 YYDKDF (reference sequence). CDR3 length equals 18 residues. CDR3 sequence reads: CATSRDSAGRFFQETQYF. For the CDR3, the DNA is TGTGCCACCAGCAGAGATTCGGCAGGACGTTTCTTCCAAGAGACCCAGTACTTC.

Ten or more counts support this clonotype. The CDR3 spells CASSRDEQFF. CDR3 coding DNA: TGTGCCAGCAGCCGGGATGAGCAGTTCTTC. This chain uses TRBV7-8 with TRBJ2-1; D unclear. The germline gives CDR1 SGHVS, CDR2 FQNEAQ. The V gene lost 5 bases and the J gene lost 8 bases, with 4 bases spanning the gap. The CDR3 is made up of 10 amino acids.

The gene calls are TRBV4-1 and TRBJ1-2; D remains unclear. CDR3 length equals 14 residues. The germline V and J ends were trimmed by 0 bases and 2 bases, with 7 bases remaining between them. Germline CDR1 reads MGHRA; CDR2 reads YSYEKL. CDR3 nucleotide sequence: TGCGCCAGCAGCCAAGAAGGAGGGAACTATGGCTACACCTTC. This translates into CASSQEGGNYGYTF.

This clonotype was seen a few times. The chain's CDR3 is CASSLDAHSPSGGTDTQYF. The CDR3 DNA reads TGCGCCAGCAGCCTCGACGCACACTCCCCTAGCGGGGGCACAGATACGCAGTATTTT. The chain joins TRBV4-3 to TRBJ2-3, with 9 bases matching TRBD2. This CDR3 is 19 amino acids long. Germline CDR1 LGHNA, CDR2 YSLEER. V lost 4 bases, J lost 1 base, and 15 bases stayed unmatched.

This clonotype occurred many times. V and J are TRBV12-3 or TRBV12-4 and TRBJ2-3, with unresolved D. The CDR3 contains 15 residues. V dropped 10 bases and J dropped 0 bases, with 17 bases sitting between them. CDR3 sequence (DNA): TGTGCCATCACACCGAACATGGACAGCACAGATACGCAGTATTTT. Its protein product is CAITPNMDSTDTQYF.

This clonotype was found a few times. The chain employs TRBV9 and TRBJ2-7, with 10 bases that match TRBD1. CDR3 size: 14 residues. V lost 4 bases, J lost 6 bases, and 7 bases stayed unmatched. The germline CDR1 and CDR2 sequences are SGDLS and YYNGEE. For the CDR3, the DNA is TGTGCCAGCAGCCCTGGGGACAGGGGATCCGAGCAGTACTTC. Its translation is CASSPGDRGSEQYF.

This clonotype was observed once. V usage is TRBV27 and J usage is TRBJ2-1; TRBD2 might be the D (6 bases). Germline CDR1 reads MNHEY; CDR2 reads SMNVEV (reference sequence). Trimming shortened V by 3 bases and J by 7 bases, and 16 bases separated the two germline ends. CDR3 length: 15 residues. The DNA of the CDR3 is TGTGCCAGCAGTTTGCCCCTAGGACTACATAATGAGCAGTTCTTC. Protein sequence: CASSLPLGLHNEQFF.

This clonotype was counted only a few times. The chain joins TRBV28 to TRBJ2-7; D not resolved. Germline values: CDR1 MDHEN, CDR2 SYDVKM. V lost 7 bases and J 0 bases, leaving 13 bases between the germline ends. This CDR3 spans 14 amino acids. The CDR3 reads CASMSAPSSYEQYV. The CDR3, as DNA: TGTGCCAGCATGTCCGCTCCGAGCTCCTACGAGCAGTACGTC.

Written as DNA, the CDR3 is TGTGCCAGCAGCTTACAAAGTGGGGGTACCCCCTTCACAGATACGCAGTATTTT. Its translation is CASSLQSGGTPFTDTQYF. This chain links TRBV9 with TRBJ2-3, with D possibly called TRBD1 or TRBD2 (5 bases each). The V end was cut by 4 bases, the J end by 2 bases, with 23 bases between. The CDR3 totals 18 residues. CDR1 SGDLS and CDR2 YYNGEE come from the germline V gene.

This chain joins TRBV20-1 and TRBJ2-3; 11 bases fit TRBD2. The trim removed 5 bases at V and 6 bases at J, leaving 10 bases unmatched. Germline assignment: CDR1 DFQATT and CDR2 SNEGSKA (reference sequence). The CDR3 sequence is 15 residues long. DNA of the CDR3: TGCAGTGCTCCCTCGACTAGCGGGGTGGGTGATACGCAGTATTTT. Translating gives CSAPSTSGVGDTQYF.

The table lists this clonotype with a few counts. The V gene is TRBV9, the J gene TRBJ2-5; 8 bases are shared with TRBD2. V dropped 0 bases and J dropped 4; count of bases not matched to a gene: 11. The CDR3 totals 17 residues. Germline assignment: CDR1 SGDLS and CDR2 YYNGEE. The DNA of the CDR3 is TGTGCCAGCAGCGTAGAGGGTAGCGGGGTAAATCGAGAGACCCAGTACTTC. Translating gives CASSVEGSGVNRETQYF.

Regarding this clonotype: One junction end does not reproduce the germline sequence, and a read error may be involved. The CDR3 here is CATSSGTSQETQYF. The CDR3 DNA reads as TGTGCCACAAGCAGCGGGACTTCACAAGAGACCCAGTACTTC. The chain uses TRBV15 and TRBJ2-5; 7 positions match TRBD2. The CDR3 is 14 amino acids. Germline assignment: CDR1 LNHNV and CDR2 YYDKDF (reference sequence).

This clonotype has a handful of counts. The genes are TRBV5-5 and TRBJ2-3; D remains unclear. This CDR3 has 13 amino acids. CDR1 is SGHKS and CDR2 is YYEKEE in the germline V gene (reference sequence). V gave up 9 bases and J gave up 1 base, with 12 bases separating them. CDR3 sequence reads: CATKSLGTDTQYF. The DNA of the CDR3 is TGTGCCACCAAGTCCTTAGGCACAGATACGCAGTATTTT.

This clonotype came up a few times. This rearrangement joins TRBV12-3 or TRBV12-4 to TRBJ1-6, with TRBD1 as a possible D gene (6 bases). The V gene lost 5 bases and the J gene lost 9 bases, with 14 bases spanning the gap. This CDR3 spans 14 amino acids. CDR3 DNA sequence: TGTGCCAGCAGTGTACAGGGTAGCGGTTCACCCCTCCACTTT. Translated: CASSVQGSGSPLHF.

This clonotype has a single count. The V call is TRBV2, the J call TRBJ1-6, with 7 bases aligning to TRBD1. Germline V lookup: CDR1 SNHLY, CDR2 FYNNEI. V lost 6 bases to trimming and J lost 14 bases; unmatched junction nucleotides: 10. CDR3 length: 13 amino acids. This CDR3 is CASSARQGRSLHF. Here the CDR3 DNA reads TGTGCCAGCAGCGCCCGACAGGGTAGGTCCCTCCACTTT.

This clonotype was seen at least ten times. The DNA of the CDR3 is TGTGCCAGCAGCCCCGGACTAGCGGGGTACCAAGAGACCCAGTACTTC. Translation: CASSPGLAGYQETQYF. V usage is TRBV4-2 and J usage is TRBJ2-5, with 12 bases lining up with TRBD2. The germline CDR1 and CDR2 sequences are LGHNA and YNFKEQ. The CDR3 is 16 residues long. Trimming took 4 bases from V and 0 from J; bases not matched to a gene: 3.

The gene calls are TRBV12-3 or TRBV12-4 and TRBJ1-1; D is perhaps TRBD1 (6 bases). Trimming left V 6 bases short and J 2 bases short, with 10 bases between. The CDR3 contains 13 residues. Here the CDR3 reads CASRGARNTEAFF. CDR3 DNA sequence: TGTGCCAGCAGGGGGGCCAGAAACACTGAAGCTTTCTTT.

J is TRBJ1-1 and V is TRBV27, with D maybe TRBD1 (6 bases). The CDR3 spans 15 residues. With 4 bases removed from V and 1 base from J, the gap between germline ends came to 13 bases. Germline values: CDR1 MNHEY, CDR2 SMNVEV (reference sequence). The CDR3 is CASSSRQERNTEAFF. The CDR3 DNA reads TGTGCCAGCAGTTCCAGACAGGAGAGGAACACTGAAGCTTTCTTT.

The rearrangement uses TRBV2 and TRBJ2-5; D call uncertain. The ends were cut back, 8 bases at V and 0 bases at J, with 4 bases in the middle. Looked up from germline, CDR1 is SNHLY and CDR2 is FYNNEI. The length of the CDR3 is 11 residues. The CDR3 loop is CASQNQETQYF. DNA for the CDR3: TGTGCCAGCCAGAACCAAGAGACCCAGTACTTC.

The gene calls are TRBV6-5 and TRBJ2-7; D may match TRBD1 or TRBD2 (5 bases each). The V gene lost 0 bases and the J gene lost 3 bases, with 15 bases spanning the gap. This CDR3 has 16 residues. Germline V lookup: CDR1 MNHEY, CDR2 SVGAGI. The CDR3 DNA follows: TGTGCCAGCAGTTACTCGGGGACCAGGGCAGACTACGAGCAGTACTTC. This sequence encodes CASSYSGTRADYEQYF.

V is TRBV24-1 and J is TRBJ2-2; D might be TRBD2 (5 bases). The V and J ends lost 8 bases and 0 bases respectively, with 12 bases between them. The CDR3 has 15 residues. Germline CDR1 KGHDR, CDR2 SFDVKD. The CDR3 region has the DNA TGTGCCACCACCGGCGGGTATCCGAACACCGGGGAGCTGTTTTTT. The encoded protein is CATTGGYPNTGELFF.

This clonotype was observed many times. The V and J genes are TRBV29-1 and TRBJ2-1, with a weak D call TRBD2 (6 bases). Trimming removed 0 bases at V and 6 bases at J, with 21 bases between. Per the germline V gene, CDR1 is SQVTM and CDR2 is ANQGSEA. The length of the CDR3 is 17 residues. In nucleotides, the CDR3 is TGCAGCGTTGAAGATTTGGGGAACGGGGGACCCTTCAATGAGCAGTTCTTC. Protein sequence: CSVEDLGNGGPFNEQFF.

There are a few counts of this clonotype. This rearrangement joins TRBV5-1 to TRBJ2-3; D is unresolved. Germline assignment: CDR1 SGHRS and CDR2 YFSETQ. This CDR3 comprises 12 residues. The V and J ends lost 2 bases and 2 bases respectively, with 3 bases between them. CDR3 coding DNA: TGCGCCAGCAGCTTCCACACAGATACGCAGTATTTT. Translated, it gives CASSFHTDTQYF. Using reference TRBV5-1 and TRBJ2-3 for the parts outside the CDR3, the full variable domain is KAGVTQTPRYLIKTRGQQVTLSCSPISGHRSVSWYQQTPGQGLQFLFEYFSETQRNKGNFPGRFSGRQFSNSRSEMNVSTLELGDSALYLCASSFHTDTQYFGPGTRLTVL.

This CDR3 reads CASSDRAGVKRPTDTQYF. The CDR3 coding sequence is TGTGCCAGCAGTGACAGAGCGGGGGTCAAAAGACCTACAGATACGCAGTATTTT. This chain uses TRBV6-4 with TRBJ2-3, with 8 positions matching TRBD2. V shed 2 bases and J 3 bases; nucleotides not matched to a gene: 13. The length of the CDR3 is 18 residues. Germline V gene data show CDR1 as MRHNA and CDR2 as SNTAGT.